This note documents a single T cell receptor (beta chain) sequence. The sample holds a few counts of this clone. No antigen is known for it. Per-nucleotide qualities are absent, and no much larger clonotype sits a single base away. The data were taken from a study of control samples from healthy donors and cancer patients (TCRdb year 2020). The germline V gene (reference sequence) specifies SGHNT as CDR1 and YYREEE as CDR2. The CDR3 measures 15 amino acids from cysteine to phenylalanine. Of the read, only the CDR3 DNA is kept; its 45 bases are in frame from base 1. V is shortened by 1 base, J by 5 bases, and the region joining them spans 12 bases. The library was generated by the immunoSEQ multiplex PCR assay. The source is immuneACCESS, and TCRdb retained only in-frame sequences with V and J called. Part of the clones is not carried over; for the studies checked, unresolved V genes explain less than half of this, and the remainder is unexplained. This sample comprises 110,000 or so clones, about 80% of them detected only once. Of the sample, roughly 13% is held by the ten largest clones.

The sequencing sample was made of blood. The source is a woman in her 50s in good health. The sequence links TRBV5-4 to TRBJ2-2, with a weak D call of TRBD2 (7 bases match). CDR3 sequence: CASSLPGGRTGELFF. The nucleotide sequence reads TGTGCCAGCAGCTTGCCCGGGGGGCGAACCGGGGAGCTGTTTTTT.